The 3 T cell receptor beta chains below were found in one sample sequenced in a study of CD8 T cells in Susac syndrome. RNA totalling about 0.5 to 1 ug underwent reverse transcription with random hexamers. One entry per CDR3 protein results from TCRdb running MiXCR on the immunoSEQ multiplex PCR reads. The data hold under 200,000 distinct CDR3 sequences, with roughly 95% observed a single time. Input material: CD8+ T cells from PBMCs. The source of these receptors is a human donor with multiple sclerosis.

This clonotype has only one observation. This sequence joins TRBV6-1 and TRBJ2-5; the match to TRBD1 covers 8 bases. V lost 6 bases to trimming and J lost 4 bases; unmatched junction nucleotides: 13. Germline assignment: CDR1 MNHNS and CDR2 SASEGT. CDR3 length: 16 amino acids. The CDR3, as DNA: TGTGCCAGCAGGCGAGGACAGGGAGCGTCGCGAGAGACCCAGTACTTC. Translation: CASRRGQGASRETQYF.

The chain couples TRBV20-1 to TRBJ2-5, with TRBD2 as a possible D gene (6 bases). V lost 0 bases and J lost 5, with 13 bases in between. CDR3 length equals 14 residues. Germline CDR1 DFQATT, CDR2 SNEGSKA (reference sequence). The CDR3 DNA follows: TGCAGTGCTAGAGATCAGGAGGGCTGGGAGACCCAGTACTTC. Protein: CSARDQEGWETQYF.

The CDR3 DNA follows: TGCGCCAGCAGCCAAGAGGCCTTACGACAGGGGGCTAAGTACAATGAGCAGTTCTTC. It encodes CASSQEALRQGAKYNEQFF. J is TRBJ2-1 and V is TRBV4-1, with 10 bases aligning to TRBD1. The V gene's germline CDR1 is MGHRA and CDR2 YSYEKL. The CDR3 contains 19 residues. V trimming: 0 bases; J trimming: 4 bases; junction bases outside the gene matches: 12.